This TCR beta chain is drawn from a study of blood T cell repertoires in COVID-19. About the research overall: Samples taken during acute and convalescent COVID-19 were collected in the United States, Italy and Spain. The analysed material was cDNA or gDNA that came from T cells, B-cell-depleted T cells, or PBMCs.

CDR3 length: 12 amino acids. CDR1 and CDR2 (germline): SQVTM, ANQGSEA. Trimming cost V 6 bases and J 2 bases; bases outside gene matches: 4. How the authors handled the data: Amplification from reference gene primers served as the basis for estimated nucleated cell counts. Only in-frame clones appear in the TCRdb table, and some are missing; sequencing was by immunoSEQ multiplex PCR. The DNA gave D and trimming, while V, J and clone size come from that table. The repertoire includes some 200,000 clones, approximately 89% of them detected once, and 7.5% to 9.5% sits in the top ten. The chain joins TRBV29-1 to TRBJ2-7, with 7 bases matching TRBD2. This TCR was recovered from a woman aged 55-69 years with acute or convalescent COVID-19. The sample comprised peripheral blood. CDR3 sequence (DNA): TGCAGCGTGGGACTACCACCCTACGAGCAGTACTTC. Its translation is CSVGLPPYEQYF.